Listed below are T cell receptor beta chains from one sample, sequenced in a study of blood T cells in healthy people across ages. TCRdb recomputed calls from the 5' RACE reads with MiXCR, one row per CDR3 protein. The sample consists of fewer than 900,000 distinct CDR3 sequences, about 42% of them appearing once. Sequencing was done on a sample of blood. These receptors came from an older woman in good health. Both conserved end residues are part of each CDR3. A D gene is named only where the DNA matches it firmly. Expanded clones get a size class; other rows say once, few or many, or leave the size out.

TRBV27	TRBJ2-7	-	-	CASSLYSAGPRGDEQYF	TGTGCCAGCAGTTTATATTCGGCAGGGCCCCGGGGAGACGAGCAGTACTTC
TRBV7-9	TRBJ1-4	TRBD1	-	CASSSWDSNEKLFF	TGTGCCAGCAGCTCATGGGACAGTAATGAAAAACTGTTTTTT
TRBV7-2	TRBJ2-3	-	-	CASSLRGNRASTDTQYF	TGTGCCAGCAGCCTCAGGGGAAATCGGGCCTCCACAGATACGCAGTATTTT
TRBV18	TRBJ2-7	-	-	CASSATRGQSYEQYF	TGTGCCAGCTCAGCCACACGAGGACAGTCCTACGAGCAGTACTTC
TRBV27	TRBJ2-3	TRBD2	-	CASSVLAGAPSPTDTQYF	TGTGCCAGCAGTGTCCTAGCGGGGGCCCCCTCTCCTACAGATACGCAGTATTTT
TRBV12-3/TRBV12-4	TRBJ1-4	-	-	CASSLGDPLVYNEKLFF	TGTGCCAGCAGTTTAGGAGACCCCCTCGTGTATAATGAAAAACTGTTTTTT
TRBV6-5	TRBJ2-5	-	-	CASRGRETQYF	TGTGCCTCCCGAGGGAGAGAGACCCAGTACTTC
TRBV11-3	TRBJ2-5	-	many	CASSRGLGETQYF	TGTGCCAGCAGCCGCGGGCTCGGGGAGACCCAGTACTTC
TRBV28	TRBJ2-1	TRBD1	few	CASSLSQGAGYNEQFF	TGTGCCAGCAGTTTATCCCAGGGGGCTGGCTACAATGAGCAGTTCTTC
TRBV12-3/TRBV12-4	TRBJ1-1	TRBD1	-	CASSLISGQGGNTEAFF	TGTGCCAGCAGTTTAATTAGTGGACAGGGAGGGAACACTGAAGCTTTCTTT
TRBV5-1	TRBJ2-7	-	-	CASSLGLDSSSYEQYF	TGCGCCAGCAGCTTGGGTTTAGACTCAAGCTCCTACGAGCAGTACTTC
TRBV7-6	TRBJ1-2	TRBD1	-	CASSFGTGVVNYGYTF	TGTGCCAGCAGCTTCGGGACAGGGGTTGTTAACTATGGCTACACCTTC
TRBV20-1	TRBJ2-3	TRBD2	-	CSAREGGRADTQYF	TGCAGTGCTAGAGAGGGGGGGAGGGCAGATACGCAGTATTTT
TRBV12-3/TRBV12-4	TRBJ2-1	-	few	CASSPLVWGDPYNEQFF	TGTGCCAGCAGCCCGCTGGTGTGGGGGGACCCCTACAATGAGCAGTTCTTC
TRBV7-7	TRBJ2-1	TRBD2	-	CTSSLDPGLGYEQFF	TGTACTAGCAGCTTGGACCCTGGACTAGGGTATGAGCAGTTCTTC
TRBV25-1	TRBJ2-7	TRBD1	once	CASSAGTGNLYEQYF	TGTGCCAGCAGTGCCGGGACAGGGAACCTCTACGAGCAGTACTTC
TRBV5-1	TRBJ1-6	-	few	CASSLGTRESSPLHF	TGCGCCAGCAGCTTGGGGACAAGGGAGAGTTCACCCCTCCACTTT
TRBV7-6	TRBJ1-1	-	-	CASSPEIPAKAFF	TGTGCCAGCAGCCCCGAGATTCCGGCGAAAGCTTTCTTT
TRBV5-1	TRBJ1-1	-	-	CASSVSGLNSEAFF	TGCGCCAGCAGCGTGTCAGGCCTGAACAGTGAAGCTTTCTTT
TRBV6-1	TRBJ1-1	TRBD1	-	CASRTGADTEAFF	TGTGCCAGCAGGACAGGGGCGGACACTGAAGCTTTCTTT
TRBV2	TRBJ2-7	-	-	CASRGALYEQYF	TGTGCCAGCCGAGGGGCTTTGTACGAGCAGTACTTC
TRBV5-1	TRBJ2-5	-	few	CASSLSWETQYF	TGCGCCAGCAGCCTATCATGGGAGACCCAGTACTTC
TRBV12-5	TRBJ2-7	-	few	CASACPLKQGRGEQYF	TGTGCTAGTGCCTGCCCCCTGAAACAGGGTCGGGGCGAGCAGTACTTC
TRBV5-5	TRBJ1-2	-	few	CASSPDINYGYTF	TGTGCCAGCAGCCCGGACATTAACTATGGCTACACCTTC
TRBV11-2	TRBJ2-7	-	-	CASSLELRGREQYF	TGTGCCAGCAGCTTAGAGCTCAGGGGACGAGAGCAGTACTTC
TRBV30	TRBJ2-7	-	few	CAWSQDSSYEQYF	TGTGCCTGGAGTCAGGACAGCTCCTACGAGCAGTACTTC
TRBV29-1	TRBJ2-5	TRBD1	-	CSVVRGGRGETQYF	TGCAGCGTCGTACGAGGGGGCCGGGGAGAGACCCAGTACTTC
TRBV7-9	TRBJ2-7	-	many	CASSLALDESEQYF	TGTGCCAGCAGCTTAGCACTGGACGAGAGCGAGCAGTACTTC
TRBV12-3/TRBV12-4	TRBJ1-2	-	-	CASSAGQLWGYTF	TGTGCCAGCAGTGCAGGACAGCTGTGGGGCTACACCTTC
TRBV3-1	TRBJ1-2	-	-	CASSQGEGYSYGYTF	TGTGCCAGCAGCCAAGGGGAGGGATACTCATATGGCTACACCTTC
TRBV5-1	TRBJ2-1	TRBD1	-	CASSLGQGAGEQFF	TGCGCCAGCAGCTTGGGACAGGGGGCTGGTGAGCAGTTCTTC
TRBV5-1	TRBJ1-4	-	-	CASREDTTFEKLFF	TGCGCCAGCAGGGAAGATACTACTTTTGAAAAACTGTTTTTT
TRBV6-5	TRBJ2-7	TRBD2	few	CASSYVLAGGKGQYF	TGTGCCAGCAGTTACGTCCTAGCGGGAGGGAAGGGGCAGTACTTC